The clone carrying this T cell receptor beta chain has a handful of counts. A read error may account for a junction end that differs from germline. Primers for the PCR totalled 60 Vbeta and 13 Jbeta. Only in-frame clones appear in the TCRdb table, and some are missing; sequencing was by immunoSEQ multiplex PCR. The table lists about 120,000 clones, 65% to 80% of them singletons. The data derive from a study of cytomegalovirus exposure and HLA in healthy donors. Healthy bone marrow donors made up the donors. CDR1 is GTSNPN, CDR2 SVGIG, per germline (reference sequence). This CDR3 has 11 amino acids. The chain uses TRBV30 and TRBJ1-2; possible D gene TRBD1, 6 bases. The sample comprised PBMCs. The origin of this receptor is a middle-aged woman in good health and CMV-seropositive. CDR3 sequence: CAWSVGGGLAF. The CDR3 nucleotides are TGTGCCTGGAGTGTAGGGGGGGGTCTCGCCTTC.